This T cell receptor beta chain was observed in a study of PD-L1 blockade in urothelial cancer. Assay: immunoSEQ multiplex PCR; the TCRdb copy retains only in-frame clones and omits some. The sample includes about 21,000 clones, 85% to 90% of them seen just once. Note on this clone: Its target is not known.

The CDR3 has 15 residues. The germline V and J ends were trimmed by 8 bases and 3 bases, with 17 bases remaining between them. Germline-derived CDR1 and CDR2 are SGHTA and FQGNSA. Whole-study results and caveats: In blood at 3 weeks, tumor-associated clones expanded more among patients with durable benefit. Pretreatment TCR clonality in blood, when below the median, was predictive of better survival.

The rearrangement uses TRBV7-2 and TRBJ1-5; D possibly corresponds to TRBD1 (6 bases). The TCR comes from a woman aged 60-75 years with urothelial cancer. The material was PBMCs, obtained around atezolizumab (anti-PD-L1) treatment. In DNA form, the CDR3 reads TGTGCCAGCGCGAGCATACAGGGAAACAATCAGCCCCAGCATTTT. Its protein is CASASIQGNNQPQHF.